This TCR beta chain is drawn from a study of blood T cell repertoires in COVID-19. Whole-study context: Acute and convalescent COVID-19 samples came from the United States, Italy and Spain. Nucleic acid was either cDNA or gDNA, and it came from T cells, B-cell-depleted T cells, or PBMCs.

Study processing details: Amplification of reference gene primers was used by the study to estimate nucleated cell counts. The table came from immunoSEQ multiplex PCR; TCRdb's copy has only in-frame clones and leaves some out. The V and J calls and clone size were taken over from that table, and D and trimming were inferred from the DNA. The top ten clones hold about 3% of a sample with around 250,000 clones, just over 85% of them seen once. Germline-derived CDR1 and CDR2 are MDHEN and SYDVKM. The V end lost 6 bases, the J end lost 8 bases, and 8 bases lay between the germline ends. The CDR3 runs 12 residues.

The V and J genes are TRBV28 and TRBJ1-6; TRBD1 might be the D (5 bases). Specimen: peripheral blood. The sequence was collected from a woman in her twenties or thirties with active or convalescent COVID-19. CDR3 sequence reads: CASSRVDSPLHF. The CDR3 DNA follows: TGTGCCAGCAGCAGGGTTGATTCACCCCTCCACTTT.